This T cell receptor (beta chain) was obtained from a study of beta chain features in type 1 diabetes. This clone was counted between two and nine times. Additional DNA sequences in this sample encode the identical CDR3. From germline, CDR1 is SEHNR and CDR2 FQNEAQ (reference sequence). The CDR3 has 16 residues. V was cut by 1 base and J by 0 bases, with 10 bases left in between. All sorted populations exceeded 95% purity. Expressed TCRB transcripts were sequenced because the isolated RNA had all been reverse transcribed beforehand. Method: immunoSEQ multiplex PCR; TCRdb's copy keeps in-frame clones and lacks some. The table lists 330,000 or so clones, around 15% of them singletons, with over 5% in the top ten.

The sample consisted of central memory CD4+ T cells from blood. This receptor was taken from a man younger than 45 in good health. The gene calls are TRBV7-9 and TRBJ2-1; TRBD1 might be the D (6 bases). CDR3 nucleotides: TGTGCCAGCAGCTTAGGGGGGCCCAGCTCCTACAATGAGCAGTTCTTC. Protein sequence: CASSLGGPSSYNEQFF.